This TCR beta chain was sequenced in a study of T cell responses to AZD1222 COVID-19 vaccine. Losses at the gene ends were 7 bases for V and 3 bases for J; bases not matched to a gene: 6. Germline lookup yields CDR1 LGHNT and CDR2 FRNRAP. The CDR3 has 14 residues. Assay: immunoSEQ multiplex PCR; the TCRdb copy retains only in-frame clones and omits some. The sample consists of some 140,000 clones, about 80% of them appearing once. The TCR was taken from an adult in good health. The specimen comprised peripheral blood, sampled on day 0 of AZD1222 vaccination. The rearrangement joins TRBV12-5 to TRBJ1-1, with 9 bases lining up with TRBD1. For the CDR3, the DNA is TGTGCTAGTGATCCCCGGGACAGGGACACTGAAGCTTTCTTT. Amino acids: CASDPRDRDTEAFF.